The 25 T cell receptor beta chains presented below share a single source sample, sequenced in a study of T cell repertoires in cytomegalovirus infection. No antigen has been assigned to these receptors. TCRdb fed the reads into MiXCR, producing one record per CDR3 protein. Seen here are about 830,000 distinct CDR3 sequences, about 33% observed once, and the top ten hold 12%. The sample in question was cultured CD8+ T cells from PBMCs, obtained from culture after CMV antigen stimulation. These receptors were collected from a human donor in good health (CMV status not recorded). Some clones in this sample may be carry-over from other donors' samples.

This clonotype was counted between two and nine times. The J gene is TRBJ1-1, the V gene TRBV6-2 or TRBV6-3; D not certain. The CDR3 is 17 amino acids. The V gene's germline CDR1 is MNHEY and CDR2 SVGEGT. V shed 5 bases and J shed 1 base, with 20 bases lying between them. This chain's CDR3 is CASSLTDISGSNTEAFF. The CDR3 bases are TGTGCCAGCAGTCTAACGGATATCTCCGGATCGAACACTGAAGCTTTCTTT.

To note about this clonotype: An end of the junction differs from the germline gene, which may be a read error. The CDR3 nucleotides are TGTGCCGGCAGCCTGGGGACTGCAGAGACCCAGTACTTC. This codes for CAGSLGTAETQYF. This chain links TRBV3-1 with TRBJ2-5; D is possibly TRBD2 (6 bases). Germline V gene lookup returns CDR1 LGHDT and CDR2 YNNKEL (reference sequence). This CDR3 comprises 13 residues.

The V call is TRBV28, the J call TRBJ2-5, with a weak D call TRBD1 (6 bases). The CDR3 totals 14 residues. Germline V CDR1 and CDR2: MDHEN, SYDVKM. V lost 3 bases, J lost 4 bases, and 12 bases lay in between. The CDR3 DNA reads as TGTGCCAGCAGTTTGTTCAGGGGTGGAGAGACCCAGTACTTC. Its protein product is CASSLFRGGETQYF. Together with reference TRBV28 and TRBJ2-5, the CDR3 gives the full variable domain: DVKVTQSSRYLVKRTGEKVFLECVQDMDHENMFWYRQDPGLGLRLIYFSYDVKMKEKGDIPEGYSVSREKKERFSLILESASTNQTSMYLCASSLFRGGETQYFGPGTRLLVL.

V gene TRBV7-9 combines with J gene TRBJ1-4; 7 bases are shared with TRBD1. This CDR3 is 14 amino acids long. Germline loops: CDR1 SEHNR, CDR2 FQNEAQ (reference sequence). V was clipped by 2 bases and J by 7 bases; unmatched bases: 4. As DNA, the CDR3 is TGTGCCAGCAGCTTACCAGGGGGACTTGAAAAACTGTTTTTT. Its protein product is CASSLPGGLEKLFF.

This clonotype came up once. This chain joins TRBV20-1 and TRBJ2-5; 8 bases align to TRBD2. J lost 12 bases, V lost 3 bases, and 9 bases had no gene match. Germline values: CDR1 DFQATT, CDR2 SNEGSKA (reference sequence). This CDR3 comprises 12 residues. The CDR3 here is CSASPGTSTKYF. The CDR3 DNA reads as TGCAGTGCTAGCCCCGGGACTAGTACTAAGTACTTC.

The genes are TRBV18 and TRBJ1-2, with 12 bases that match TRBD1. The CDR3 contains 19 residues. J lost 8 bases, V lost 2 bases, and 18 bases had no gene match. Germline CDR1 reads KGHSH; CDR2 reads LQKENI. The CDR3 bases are TGTGCCAGCTCACCATCTCTTCGGATTACCGGGACAGGGGGCGAAGGCTACACCTTC. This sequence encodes CASSPSLRITGTGGEGYTF.

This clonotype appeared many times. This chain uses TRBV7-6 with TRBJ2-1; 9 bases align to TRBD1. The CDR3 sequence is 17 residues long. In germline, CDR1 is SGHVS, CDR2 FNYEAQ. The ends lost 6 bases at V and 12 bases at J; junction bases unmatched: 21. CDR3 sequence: CASSHSRTGQGGKGQFF. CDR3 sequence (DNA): TGTGCCAGCAGTCACTCCAGAACGGGACAGGGAGGTAAAGGGCAGTTCTTC.

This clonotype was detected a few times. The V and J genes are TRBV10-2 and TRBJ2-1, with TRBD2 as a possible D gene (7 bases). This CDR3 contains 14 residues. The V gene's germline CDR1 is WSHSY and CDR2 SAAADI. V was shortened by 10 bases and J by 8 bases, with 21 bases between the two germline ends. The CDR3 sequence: CATSGGLGADEQFF. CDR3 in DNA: TGCGCCACCTCGGGGGGCCTAGGGGCCGATGAGCAGTTCTTC.

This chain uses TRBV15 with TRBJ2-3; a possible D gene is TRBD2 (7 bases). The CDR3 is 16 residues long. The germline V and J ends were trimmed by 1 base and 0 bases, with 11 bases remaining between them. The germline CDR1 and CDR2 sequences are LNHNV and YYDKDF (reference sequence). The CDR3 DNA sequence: TGTGCCACCAGCAGAGGGACGGGGGGCAGCACAGATACGCAGTATTTT. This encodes CATSRGTGGSTDTQYF.

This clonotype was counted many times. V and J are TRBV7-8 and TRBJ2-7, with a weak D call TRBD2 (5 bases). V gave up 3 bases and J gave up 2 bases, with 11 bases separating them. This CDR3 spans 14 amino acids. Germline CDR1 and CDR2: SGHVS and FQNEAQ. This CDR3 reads CASSLRRATYEQYF. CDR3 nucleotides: TGTGCCAGCAGCTTGCGGCGGGCGACCTACGAGCAGTACTTC. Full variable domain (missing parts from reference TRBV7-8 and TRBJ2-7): GAGVSQSPRYKVAKRGQDVALRCDPISGHVSLFWYQQALGQGPEFLTYFQNEAQLDKSGLPSDRFFAERPEGSVSTLKIQRTQQEDSAVYLCASSLRRATYEQYFGPGTRLTVT.

CDR3 sequence (DNA): TGCGCCACCCGGGAGGGACTTATCTCCTACAATGAGCAGTTCTTC. Residues: CATREGLISYNEQFF. The chain is built from TRBV10-2 and TRBJ2-1; 8 bases line up with TRBD2. The germline V gene has CDR1 WSHSY and CDR2 SAAADI. With V trimmed by 10 bases and J by 0 bases, 8 bases remained unmatched. The CDR3 has 15 residues.

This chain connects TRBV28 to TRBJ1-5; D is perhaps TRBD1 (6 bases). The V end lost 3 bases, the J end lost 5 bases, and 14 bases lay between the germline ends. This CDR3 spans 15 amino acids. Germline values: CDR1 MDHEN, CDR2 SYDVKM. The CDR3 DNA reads TGTGCCAGCAGTTTGGGCAGGGGAATCGATCAGCCCCAGCATTTT. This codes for CASSLGRGIDQPQHF.

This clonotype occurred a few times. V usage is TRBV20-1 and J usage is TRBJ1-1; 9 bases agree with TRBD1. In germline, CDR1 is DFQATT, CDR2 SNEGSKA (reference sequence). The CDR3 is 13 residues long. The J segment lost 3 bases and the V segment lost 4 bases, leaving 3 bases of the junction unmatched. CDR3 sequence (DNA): TGCAGTGCTACGCGGGACAGGGACACTGAAGCTTTCTTT. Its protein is CSATRDRDTEAFF.

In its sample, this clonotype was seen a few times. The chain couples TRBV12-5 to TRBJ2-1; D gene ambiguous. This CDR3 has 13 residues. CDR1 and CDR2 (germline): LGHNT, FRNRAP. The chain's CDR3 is CASGPRPYNEQFF. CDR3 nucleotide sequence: TGTGCCTCGGGCCCGCGCCCCTACAATGAGCAGTTCTTC.

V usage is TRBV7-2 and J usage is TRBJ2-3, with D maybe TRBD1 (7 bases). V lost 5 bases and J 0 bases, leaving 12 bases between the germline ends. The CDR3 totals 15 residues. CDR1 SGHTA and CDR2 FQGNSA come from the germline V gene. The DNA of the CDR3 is TGTGCCAGCAGCCCCAGGGGGACTAGCACAGATACGCAGTATTTT. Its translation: CASSPRGTSTDTQYF.

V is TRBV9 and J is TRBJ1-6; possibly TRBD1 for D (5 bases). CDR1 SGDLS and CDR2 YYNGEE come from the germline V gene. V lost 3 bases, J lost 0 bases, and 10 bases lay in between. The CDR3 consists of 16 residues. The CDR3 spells CASSAPGSSYNSPLHF. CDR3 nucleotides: TGTGCCAGCAGCGCCCCAGGGAGCTCCTATAATTCACCCCTCCACTTT.

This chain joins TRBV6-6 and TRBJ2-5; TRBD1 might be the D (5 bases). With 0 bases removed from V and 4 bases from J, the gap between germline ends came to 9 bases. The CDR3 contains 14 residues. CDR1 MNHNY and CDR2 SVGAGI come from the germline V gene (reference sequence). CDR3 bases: TGTGCCAGCAGTTACTCGCCGCAGGGAGAGACCCAGTACTTC. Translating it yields CASSYSPQGETQYF.

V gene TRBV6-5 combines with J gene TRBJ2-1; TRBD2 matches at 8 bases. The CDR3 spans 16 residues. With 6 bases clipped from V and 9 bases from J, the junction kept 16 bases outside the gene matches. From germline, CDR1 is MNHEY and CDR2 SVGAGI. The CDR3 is CASRRLNVAGRGEQFF. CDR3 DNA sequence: TGTGCCAGCAGACGTCTCAACGTAGCGGGGCGGGGTGAGCAGTTCTTC.

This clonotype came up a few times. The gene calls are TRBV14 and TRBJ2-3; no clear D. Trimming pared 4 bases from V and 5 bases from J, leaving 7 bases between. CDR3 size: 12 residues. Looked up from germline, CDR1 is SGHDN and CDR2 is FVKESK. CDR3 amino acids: CASSPLQDTQYF. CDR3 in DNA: TGTGCCAGCAGCCCTCTGCAAGATACGCAGTATTTT.

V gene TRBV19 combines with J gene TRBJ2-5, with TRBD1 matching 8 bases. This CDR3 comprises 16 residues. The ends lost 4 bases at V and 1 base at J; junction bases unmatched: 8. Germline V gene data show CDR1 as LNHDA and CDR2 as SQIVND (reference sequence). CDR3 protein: CASSTTGVFRQETQYF. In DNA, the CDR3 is TGTGCCAGTAGTACGACAGGGGTTTTTCGCCAAGAGACCCAGTACTTC.

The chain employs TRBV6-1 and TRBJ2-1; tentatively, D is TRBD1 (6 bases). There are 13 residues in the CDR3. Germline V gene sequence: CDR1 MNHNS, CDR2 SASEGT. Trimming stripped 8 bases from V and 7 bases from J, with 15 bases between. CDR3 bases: TGTGCCAGCGGCAGGGGTCTGGGGAATGAGCAGTTCTTC. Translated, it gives CASGRGLGNEQFF.

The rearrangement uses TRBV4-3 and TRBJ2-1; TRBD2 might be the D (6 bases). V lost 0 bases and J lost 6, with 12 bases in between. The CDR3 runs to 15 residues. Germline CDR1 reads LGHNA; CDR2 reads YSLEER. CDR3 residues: CASSQEDSGLNEQFF. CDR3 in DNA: TGCGCCAGCAGCCAAGAAGATTCGGGACTCAATGAGCAGTTCTTC.

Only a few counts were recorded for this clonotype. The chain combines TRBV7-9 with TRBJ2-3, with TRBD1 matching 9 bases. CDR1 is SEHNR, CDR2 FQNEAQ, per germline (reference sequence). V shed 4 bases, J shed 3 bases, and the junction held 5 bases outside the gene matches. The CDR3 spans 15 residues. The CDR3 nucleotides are TGTGCCAGCAGCTCCCGGGACAGGGTGACAGATACGCAGTATTTT. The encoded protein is CASSSRDRVTDTQYF.

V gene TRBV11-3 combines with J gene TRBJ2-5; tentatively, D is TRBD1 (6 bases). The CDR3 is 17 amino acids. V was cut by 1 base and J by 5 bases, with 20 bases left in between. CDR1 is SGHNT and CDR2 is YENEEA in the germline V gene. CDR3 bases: TGTGCCAGCAGCTTAGGCCCGCCGGACAGCCTTGGGGAGACCCAGTACTTC. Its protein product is CASSLGPPDSLGETQYF.

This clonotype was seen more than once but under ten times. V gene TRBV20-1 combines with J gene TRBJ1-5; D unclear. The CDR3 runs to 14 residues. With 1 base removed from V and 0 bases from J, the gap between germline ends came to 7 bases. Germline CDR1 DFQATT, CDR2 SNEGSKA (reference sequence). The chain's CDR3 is CSARVPGSNQPQHF. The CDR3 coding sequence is TGCAGTGCTAGAGTCCCTGGTAGCAATCAGCCCCAGCATTTT.